This TCR beta chain was recovered during a study of blood T cell repertoires in COVID-19. CDR1 and CDR2 (germline): LNHDA, SQIVND (reference sequence). With 10 bases removed from V and 8 bases from J, the gap between germline ends came to 17 bases. This CDR3 spans 12 amino acids. Under the authors' procedure: How many nucleated cells were present was estimated from reference gene primer amplification. Sequenced by immunoSEQ multiplex PCR; TCRdb stores in-frame clones only, minus some. V and J calls and clone size follow that table, whereas D and trimming were derived from the DNA. Of 220,000 or so clones listed, approximately 85% are singletons. The cohort comprised adults aged about 18 to 100 years residing in 24 US areas. Donors were grouped by their self-reported clinical history.

The origin of this receptor is a woman in her forties or fifties who had recovered from COVID-19. The sequenced sample was PBMCs or T cells enriched from blood (not recorded which). The genes are TRBV19 and TRBJ1-2; D is unclear. The CDR3 is CATERAGSGYTF. CDR3 DNA: TGTGCCACCGAAAGAGCGGGGAGCGGCTACACCTTC.